This T cell receptor (beta chain) was sequenced during a study of blood T cell repertoires in COVID-19 (dated by TCRdb to about 2020). As for the study more broadly: The collaborator samples originated in the United States, Italy and Spain and spanned the acute and convalescent phases of COVID-19. The material from the prospective study consisted of cDNA or gDNA derived from T cells, B-cell-depleted T cells, or PBMCs. The dataset comprised deeply sampled blood TCRbeta repertoires from subjects exposed to, actively infected with, or recovered from COVID-19. The repertoires were released in a freely available public database intended as a resource for research on the immune response to SARS-CoV-2. Samples were obtained from the ongoing ImmuneRACE study (first 160 participants) and from 1,254 subjects provided by 6 global collaborators. Sample metadata almost always included a de-identified subject ID, COVID-19 status, age in years and sex. Where available, HLA class I and class II types were taken from metadata supplied by the sample provider and were not determined by assay-based typing.

Points on this clone: No cognate antigen has been identified for it. Per-base quality was not reported, and no clone a single base away is much larger than it.

TCRbeta CDR3 regions were amplified from genomic DNA by means of the immunoSEQ Assay, a bias-controlled multiplex PCR. The authors processed their data as follows. Within the assay, amplification of reference gene primers was used to estimate how many nucleated cells each sample contained. To quantify the absolute abundance of each unique TCRbeta CDR3 rearrangement, sequence reads were collapsed and filtered. For each sample, productive Simpson clonality was calculated by taking the square root of Simpson's diversity index across productive rearrangements. Imported from immuneACCESS, the table was reduced by TCRdb to in-frame sequences with V and J called. These copies leave out some clones; in studies compared against another copy, an unresolved V gene accounts for under half, and the cause of the remainder is not known. That table furnishes V, J and clone size, whereas the DNA furnished D and trimming. The sample yields 340,000 or so clones; 80% to 90% were counted once. Of the sample, about 2.7% is held by the ten largest clones.

Summary of the overall study and its limitations: The amount of clinical and demographic metadata varied by source and participant and was provided uncurated.

Whole blood was collected in K2EDTA tubes by collaborating institutions according to the institutions' own protocols. For TCRbeta analysis, collaborator samples were shipped as frozen whole blood, as isolated PBMCs, or as DNA extracted from either sample type. The sample consisted of peripheral blood. This sequence was found in a man in his thirties or forties with active or convalescent COVID-19.

The DNA reads TGTGCCTGGAGTCGTAAAGGGGGAACAGGGTCCACAGATACGCAGTATTTT. This is translated as CAWSRKGGTGSTDTQYF. The chain was built from TRBV30 and TRBJ2-3; TRBD1 might be the D gene, on 6 matching bases. CDR3 length: 17 amino acids, cysteine to phenylalanine. The kept DNA is CDR3 alone, 51 bases in frame from the first base. Via the germline V gene (reference sequence), CDR1 is GTSNPN and CDR2 SVGIG. Trimming takes 2 bases from V and 2 bases from J, and the germline ends sit 20 bases apart.